Listed here are 12 T cell receptor beta chains from one sample, sequenced in a study of OX40 agonist ivuxolimab in advanced cancers. Clones were read by immunoSEQ multiplex PCR, and TCRdb kept only the in-frame ones, dropping some. The table has fewer than 90,000 clones, around 87% seen once. The source was CD4+ or CD8+ T cells sorted from blood, collected in a trial of the OX40 agonist ivuxolimab. The receptors come from an adult with an advanced solid tumor such as melanoma, head and neck, liver or kidney cancer.

The rearrangement uses TRBV15 and TRBJ1-4, with a tentative D call TRBD1 (5 bases). The V gene's germline CDR1 is LNHNV and CDR2 YYDKDF (reference sequence). V shed 4 bases and J shed 7 bases, with 16 bases lying between them. This CDR3 spans 15 amino acids. The CDR3: CATSKDLGAGEKLFF. As DNA, the CDR3 is TGTGCCACCAGCAAAGATCTTGGGGCCGGTGAAAAACTGTTTTTT.

The chain employs TRBV2 and TRBJ1-1; a possible D gene is TRBD1 (6 bases). The CDR3 covers 13 residues. Germline V gene data show CDR1 as SNHLY and CDR2 as FYNNEI. V dropped 0 bases and J dropped 9 bases, with 11 bases sitting between them. CDR3 sequence: CASSEAKGGKAFF. CDR3 DNA: TGTGCCAGCAGTGAAGCGAAGGGGGGTAAAGCTTTCTTT.

The genes are TRBV2 and TRBJ1-1; 7 nucleotides match TRBD1. V shed 1 base, J shed 5 bases, and the junction held 4 bases outside the gene matches. The CDR3 has 14 residues. The germline CDR1 and CDR2 sequences are SNHLY and FYNNEI. Written as DNA, the CDR3 is TGTGCCAGCAGTGAAGACAGGGGTCGGACTGAAGCTTTCTTT. Its translation: CASSEDRGRTEAFF.

The chain is built from TRBV14 and TRBJ1-6; D unresolved. The CDR3 has 16 residues. Germline CDR1 is SGHDN and CDR2 is FVKESK. The V gene lost 1 base and the J gene lost 5 bases, with 12 bases spanning the gap. The chain's CDR3 is CASSQGVKGNNSPLHF. The CDR3 DNA sequence: TGTGCCAGCAGCCAAGGGGTAAAGGGAAATAATTCACCCCTCCACTTT. The entire variable domain, with the rest obtained from reference TRBV14 and TRBJ1-6, is as follows: EAGVTQFPSHSVIEKGQTVTLRCDPISGHDNLYWYRRVMGKEIKFLLHFVKESKQDESGMPNNRFLAERTGGTYSTLKVQPAELEDSGVYFCASSQGVKGNNSPLHFGNGTRLTVT.

The chain joins TRBV5-4 to TRBJ1-6; weak D call: TRBD1 (5 bases). CDR1 SGHNT and CDR2 YYREEE come from the germline V gene (reference sequence). V dropped 0 bases and J dropped 10 bases, with 17 bases sitting between them. The CDR3 extends over 16 amino acids. CDR3: CASSLASGASGSPLHF. CDR3 coding DNA: TGTGCCAGCAGCTTGGCTTCTGGGGCTAGTGGGTCACCCCTCCACTTT.

The chain links TRBV6-5 to TRBJ2-7, with D unclear. The CDR3 loop spans 14 amino acids. Trimming left V 6 bases short and J 0 bases short, with 12 bases between. Germline V gene sequence: CDR1 MNHEY, CDR2 SVGAGI. CDR3: CASSPVGSSYEQYF. Here the CDR3 DNA reads TGTGCCAGCAGCCCTGTCGGTAGCTCCTACGAGCAGTACTTC.

V gene TRBV10-1 combines with J gene TRBJ1-2; D remains unclear. CDR1 WNHNN and CDR2 SYGVQD come from the germline V gene (reference sequence). V was shortened by 3 bases and J by 2 bases, with 7 bases between the two germline ends. CDR3 length: 13 residues. CDR3 sequence reads: CASSDHGNYGYTF. DNA of the CDR3: TGCGCCAGCAGTGATCATGGGAACTATGGCTACACCTTC.

In the case of this clone: Other DNA sequences within the sample encode an identical CDR3. The chain employs TRBV19 and TRBJ2-3; D may be TRBD2 (5 bases). Germline V gives CDR1 LNHDA, CDR2 SQIVND (reference sequence). V lost 9 bases and J lost 0, with 10 bases in between. CDR3 length equals 13 residues. As DNA, the CDR3 is TGTGCCAGCAGCGGTTTTAGCACAGATACGCAGTATTTT. This gives the protein CASSGFSTDTQYF.

The chain combines TRBV18 with TRBJ1-5; tentatively, D is TRBD1 (5 bases). Germline lookup yields CDR1 KGHSH and CDR2 LQKENI. V lost 5 bases and J 4 bases, leaving 12 bases between the germline ends. There are 14 residues in the CDR3. This CDR3 is CASSVREENQPQHF. The CDR3 nucleotides read TGTGCCAGCTCAGTCAGGGAAGAGAATCAGCCCCAGCATTTT.

The chain is built from TRBV4-3 and TRBJ2-5; D may correspond to TRBD1 or TRBD2 (6 bases each). The CDR3 length is 14 residues. Germline CDR1 and CDR2: LGHNA and YSLEER. V was pared by 0 bases and J by 5 bases, with 10 bases between. The CDR3 spells CASSQDRGGETQYF. In DNA, the CDR3 is TGCGCCAGCAGCCAAGACAGGGGAGGCGAGACCCAGTACTTC.

This clone has a single count. CDR3 region: CASSFGQRFNEKLFF. The CDR3 DNA follows: TGTGCCAGCAGTTTTGGACAGAGGTTTAATGAAAAACTGTTTTTT. This sequence joins TRBV6-6 and TRBJ1-4, with D possibly being TRBD1 (6 bases). Per the germline V gene, CDR1 is MNHNY and CDR2 is SVGAGI (reference sequence). CDR3 length equals 15 residues. With 4 bases removed from V and 4 bases from J, the gap between germline ends came to 13 bases.

The chain has TRBV7-2 and TRBJ2-6; unclear D gene. This CDR3 contains 15 residues. Per the germline V gene, CDR1 is SGHTA and CDR2 is FQGNSA. Trimming removed 2 bases from V and 3 bases from J, with 8 bases in between. CDR3: CASSLRGFGANVLTF. The CDR3 coding sequence is TGTGCCAGCAGCTTACGTGGGTTTGGGGCCAACGTCCTGACTTTC. The full variable domain, with the rest looked up from reference TRBV7-2 and TRBJ2-6, is GAGVSQSPSNKVTEKGKDVELRCDPISGHTALYWYRQSLGQGLEFLIYFQGNSAPDKSGLPSDRFSAERTGGSVSTLTIQRTQQEDSAVYLCASSLRGFGANVLTFGAGSRLTVL.